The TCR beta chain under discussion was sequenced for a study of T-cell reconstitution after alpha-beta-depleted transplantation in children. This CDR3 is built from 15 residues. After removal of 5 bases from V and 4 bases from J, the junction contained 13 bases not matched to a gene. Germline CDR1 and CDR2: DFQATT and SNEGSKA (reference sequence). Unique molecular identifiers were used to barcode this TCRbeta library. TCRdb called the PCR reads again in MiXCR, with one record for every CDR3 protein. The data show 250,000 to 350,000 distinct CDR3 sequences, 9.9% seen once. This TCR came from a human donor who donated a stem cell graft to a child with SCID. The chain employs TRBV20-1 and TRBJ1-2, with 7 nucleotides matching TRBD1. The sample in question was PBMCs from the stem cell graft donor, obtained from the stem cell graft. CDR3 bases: TGCAGTGCTGAGGGGGCTCACATCAACTCCTATGGCTACACCTTC. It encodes CSAEGAHINSYGYTF.